This TCR beta chain stems from a study of blood T cell repertoires in COVID-19. Clinical histories supplied by participants themselves formed the basis of cohort assignment. The CDR3 is 18 residues long. Germline V CDR1 and CDR2: LGHNA, YNFKEQ. After removal of 0 bases from V and 10 bases from J, the junction contained 14 bases not matched to a gene. Method: immunoSEQ multiplex PCR; TCRdb's copy keeps in-frame clones and lacks some. The table records roughly 500,000 clones, more than 75% of them present only once. The TCR originated in a woman aged 35 to 49 who had recovered from COVID-19. Source material: PBMCs or T cells enriched from blood (not recorded which). The chain recombines TRBV4-2 with TRBJ1-6; TRBD1 matches at 8 bases. CDR3 DNA: TGTGCCAGCAGCCAAGATAGCGCCGGGACAGGTCAAGGATCACCCCTCCACTTT. Translating gives CASSQDSAGTGQGSPLHF.